A single sample is the source of the 4 T cell receptor beta chains below, sequenced in a study of blood T cell repertoires in COVID-19. Method: immunoSEQ multiplex PCR; TCRdb's copy keeps in-frame clones and lacks some. The sample yields about 21,000 clones, roughly 90% seen once. What was sequenced was peripheral blood. The receptors stem from a human donor in a cohort sampled during active COVID-19.

The chain couples TRBV19 to TRBJ2-1, with D possibly matching TRBD1 (6 bases). Between the trimmed V and J ends, which lost 6 bases and 3 bases, there was a span of 18 bases. Germline CDR1 LNHDA, CDR2 SQIVND (reference sequence). This CDR3 contains 16 residues. As DNA, the CDR3 is TGTGCCAGTAGCGAGAATCGGGACAAACACTACAATGAGCAGTTCTTC. Translated: CASSENRDKHYNEQFF.

The rearrangement links TRBV13 to TRBJ2-1, with 13 nucleotides matching TRBD2. In germline, CDR1 is PRHDT, CDR2 FYEKMQ (reference sequence). CDR3 length: 18 amino acids. V shed 4 bases and J 7 bases; nucleotides not matched to a gene: 13. Here the CDR3 reads CASSSGLAGIKGRNEQFF. CDR3 DNA sequence: TGTGCCAGCAGCTCGGGACTAGCGGGAATAAAGGGGCGAAATGAGCAGTTCTTC.

This chain connects TRBV5-1 to TRBJ2-7; 8 bases line up with TRBD1. V shed 0 bases and J 4 bases; nucleotides not matched to a gene: 9. CDR3 length: 16 residues. Germline V gene sequence: CDR1 SGHRS, CDR2 YFSETQ. DNA of the CDR3: TGCGCCAGCAGCTTGGGACAGGGGAGCAAAAGGTACGAGCAGTACTTC. Protein product: CASSLGQGSKRYEQYF. Using reference TRBV5-1 and TRBJ2-7 for the parts outside the CDR3, the full variable domain is KAGVTQTPRYLIKTRGQQVTLSCSPISGHRSVSWYQQTPGQGLQFLFEYFSETQRNKGNFPGRFSGRQFSNSRSEMNVSTLELGDSALYLCASSLGQGSKRYEQYFGPGTRLTVT.

This chain connects TRBV9 to TRBJ1-5; no firm D call. This CDR3 region has 14 residues. The V and J ends lost 0 bases and 1 base respectively, with 5 bases between them. Germline lookup yields CDR1 SGDLS and CDR2 YYNGEE. CDR3 sequence reads: CASSVGGSNQPQHF. The CDR3 coding sequence is TGTGCCAGCAGCGTAGGAGGGAGCAATCAGCCCCAGCATTTT.